A selection of T cell receptor beta chains follows, all from one sample in a study of blood T cell repertoires in COVID-19. Some clones are missing from TCRdb's copy, which holds only in-frame ones; the method was immunoSEQ multiplex PCR. There are some 120,000 clones in the sample; about 80% occur only once, and 12% lies in the top ten. The sequencing input was peripheral blood. The receptors derive from a woman in her fifties or sixties with acute or convalescent COVID-19. Both conserved end residues are part of each CDR3. D genes are given only for firm matches. For some rows the clone size is stated as once, few or many, or as a class when expanded; others skip it.

CASSPFGDRGNEKLFF TGTGCCAGCAGTCCTTTCGGGGACAGGGGGAATGAAAAACTGTTTTTT TRBV5-4 - TRBJ1-4 TRBD1
CASSNAGNTIYF TGTGCCAGCAGTAATGCTGGAAACACCATATATTTT TRBV3-1/TRBV3-2 few TRBJ1-3 -
CASSQGATRLLNYGYTF TGCGCCAGCAGCCAAGGAGCTACCAGGCTACTGAACTATGGCTACACCTTC TRBV4-1 few TRBJ1-2 -
CASSPSTGTVSYTF TGTGCCAGTAGTCCTTCGACCGGGACAGTCTCCTACACCTTC TRBV19 - TRBJ1-2 TRBD1
CATSRGGGKETQYF TGTGCCACCAGCAGAGGTGGGGGGAAAGAGACCCAGTACTTC TRBV15 - TRBJ2-5 -
CSVVGGLETQYF TGCAGCGTTGTCGGGGGTCTTGAGACCCAGTACTTC TRBV29-1 many TRBJ2-5 -
CASSVSGTESYGYTF TGTGCCAGCAGCGTATCCGGGACAGAGTCCTATGGCTACACCTTC TRBV9 - TRBJ1-2 TRBD1
CAWTTTGAKLFF TGTGCCTGGACTACAACAGGGGCAAAACTGTTTTTT TRBV30 - TRBJ1-4 TRBD1
CASSLATGARTEAFF TGTGCCAGCAGCTTAGCGACAGGGGCGAGGACTGAAGCTTTCTTT TRBV7-2 few TRBJ1-1 TRBD1
CASYSWTNEQFF TGTGCCAGCTATTCTTGGACAAATGAGCAGTTCTTC TRBV28 - TRBJ2-1 -
CASSSPPGRTGELFF TGTGCCAGCAGTTCCCCCCCAGGGCGCACCGGGGAGCTGTTTTTT TRBV25-1 - TRBJ2-2 -
CASSPYSVHGYTF TGTGCCAGCAGCCCTTACTCGGTCCATGGCTACACCTTC TRBV5-8 - TRBJ1-2 -
CASSIVSGGAISNQPQHF TGTGCCAGTAGTATAGTATCAGGGGGCGCGATAAGCAATCAGCCCCAGCATTTT TRBV19 once TRBJ1-5 TRBD1
CASSVGPGASEKLFF TGTGCCAGCAGCGTAGGGCCGGGTGCAAGTGAAAAACTGTTTTTT TRBV9 - TRBJ1-4 -
CASSRTQGVNYGYTF TGTGCCAGCAGCCGCACGCAGGGGGTTAACTATGGCTACACCTTC TRBV7-2 - TRBJ1-2 TRBD1
CASSKGQGGSSYNSPLHF TGTGCCAGCAGCAAGGGACAGGGGGGGAGCTCCTATAATTCACCCCTCCACTTT TRBV14 - TRBJ1-6 TRBD1
CASSDIYQSYGYTF TGTGCCAGCAGTGATATTTACCAGTCCTATGGCTACACCTTC TRBV25-1 - TRBJ1-2 -
CASSLEGQNNQPQHF TGTGCCAGTAGTCTGGAGGGACAGAACAATCAGCCCCAGCATTTT TRBV19 - TRBJ1-5 TRBD1
CASSPPGTPNNEQFF TGCGCCAGCAGCCCACCCGGGACTCCTAACAATGAGCAGTTCTTC TRBV5-1 - TRBJ2-1 -
CASRDSAYEQFF TGTGCCTCCCGGGACAGTGCATATGAGCAGTTCTTC TRBV10-3 few TRBJ2-1 TRBD1
CSACEQGVQETQYF TGCAGCGCGTGCGAACAGGGAGTCCAAGAGACCCAGTACTTC TRBV29-1 - TRBJ2-5 -
CASKFQRATNEKLFF TGTGCCAGCAAGTTCCAGAGGGCAACTAATGAAAAACTGTTTTTT TRBV28 - TRBJ1-4 -
CASSLQGARNYGYTF TGTGCCAGCAGCTTACAGGGGGCGCGTAACTATGGCTACACCTTC TRBV5-5 - TRBJ1-2 TRBD1
CASSLEGLHNEQFF TGTGCCAGCAGCTTGGAGGGGCTCCACAATGAGCAGTTCTTC TRBV7-9 - TRBJ2-1 -
CASRGEGNSPLHF TGTGCCAGCAGAGGAGAGGGCAATTCACCCCTCCACTTT TRBV6-5 once TRBJ1-6 -
CASTHRGQVGYTF TGTGCCAGCACCCACAGGGGGCAAGTTGGCTACACCTTC TRBV6-5 - TRBJ1-2 TRBD1
CASSPRSYTPEPQHF TGTGCCAGTAGTCCCCGGAGCTATACCCCCGAGCCCCAGCATTTT TRBV19 few TRBJ1-5 -
CASRSQGNTEAFF TGTGCCAGCAGATCACAGGGAAACACTGAAGCTTTCTTT TRBV2 - TRBJ1-1 -
CASIRDRANYGYTF TGTGCCAGCATCAGGGACAGGGCGAACTATGGCTACACCTTC TRBV6-5 - TRBJ1-2 TRBD1
CASSLGLAGGFPINTGELFF TGTGCCAGCAGCTTGGGACTAGCGGGGGGGTTCCCCATTAACACCGGGGAGCTGTTTTTT TRBV9 once TRBJ2-2 TRBD2
CASSRGSDRLKETQYF TGTGCCAGCAGCCGAGGTTCGGACAGACTAAAAGAGACCCAGTACTTC TRBV11-2 - TRBJ2-5 -
CASSRTGLPSGYTF TGTGCCAGCAGCAGGACAGGGCTCCCCAGTGGCTACACCTTC TRBV6-5 - TRBJ1-2 TRBD1
CASSFAVSYNEQFF TGCGCCAGCAGCTTTGCAGTTTCCTACAATGAGCAGTTCTTC TRBV5-1 - TRBJ2-1 -
CASSSGQGAYGYTF TGTGCCAGCAGCTCGGGACAGGGGGCATATGGCTACACCTTC TRBV11-2 - TRBJ1-2 TRBD1
CASSLHMDSPLHF TGTGCCAGCAGCCTTCACATGGATTCACCCCTCCACTTT TRBV12-3/TRBV12-4 once TRBJ1-6 -
CASKSRENTEAFF TGTGCCAGTAAATCGAGAGAGAACACTGAAGCTTTCTTT TRBV19 - TRBJ1-1 -
CASRSNRGNQPQHF TGTGCCAGCAGGAGTAACAGGGGTAATCAGCCCCAGCATTTT TRBV2 - TRBJ1-5 TRBD1
CASSRGLGKGDTEAFF TGTGCCAGCAGCAGAGGGTTGGGGAAGGGCGACACTGAAGCTTTCTTT TRBV7-9 many TRBJ1-1 -
CASRVGQGANIQYF TGTGCCAGCAGGGTGGGACAGGGAGCAAACATTCAGTACTTC TRBV6-5 once TRBJ2-4 TRBD1
CASSSEVPRFSSTDTQYF TGTGCCAGCAGTTCTGAAGTTCCCAGGTTTTCTAGCACAGATACGCAGTATTTT TRBV27 - TRBJ2-3 -
CASSISGGWVNQPQHF TGTGCCAGTAGTATATCAGGGGGCTGGGTCAATCAGCCCCAGCATTTT TRBV19 few TRBJ1-5 TRBD1
CASSPPGGTQYF TGTGCCAGCTCACCACCGGGGGGTACGCAGTATTTT TRBV18 - TRBJ2-3 -
CASSGRDRAFF TGTGCCAGCAGCGGCCGGGACAGAGCTTTCTTT TRBV3-1/TRBV3-2 - TRBJ1-1 TRBD1
CASSPLGGQPQHF TGTGCCAGCAGCCCCCTCGGGGGTCAGCCCCAGCATTTT TRBV3-1/TRBV3-2 - TRBJ1-5 -
CATGQGRNSPLHF TGTGCCACGGGACAGGGAAGAAATTCACCCCTCCACTTT TRBV19 - TRBJ1-6 TRBD1
CASRTGGIYGGYTF TGTGCCAGTAGAACGGGGGGGATCTACGGTGGCTACACCTTC TRBV19 - TRBJ1-2 -
CASSSDNSPLHF TGTGCCAGCAGTTCGGATAATTCACCCCTCCACTTT TRBV12-3/TRBV12-4 once TRBJ1-6 -
CASSPGGGQPQHF TGTGCCAGCAGTCCAGGGGGAGGACAGCCCCAGCATTTT TRBV12-3/TRBV12-4 - TRBJ1-5 TRBD1
CASRRNTGELFF TGTGCCAGCAGGAGGAACACCGGGGAGCTGTTTTTT TRBV6-1 few TRBJ2-2 -
CASSYPGTGYEKLFF TGTGCCAGCAGTTACCCCGGGACAGGGTACGAAAAACTGTTTTTT TRBV6-2/TRBV6-3 - TRBJ1-4 TRBD1
CASSLEGQGANYGYTF TGCGCCAGCAGCTTGGAAGGGCAGGGGGCTAACTATGGCTACACCTTC TRBV5-1 - TRBJ1-2 TRBD1
CASSLDAARTDQGYTF TGTGCCAGCAGCTTAGACGCTGCCCGGACAGACCAGGGCTACACCTTC TRBV11-3 few TRBJ1-2 -
CASSQRTGPGYTF TGTGCCAGCAGCCAACGGACAGGGCCTGGCTACACCTTC TRBV3-1/TRBV3-2 - TRBJ1-2 TRBD1